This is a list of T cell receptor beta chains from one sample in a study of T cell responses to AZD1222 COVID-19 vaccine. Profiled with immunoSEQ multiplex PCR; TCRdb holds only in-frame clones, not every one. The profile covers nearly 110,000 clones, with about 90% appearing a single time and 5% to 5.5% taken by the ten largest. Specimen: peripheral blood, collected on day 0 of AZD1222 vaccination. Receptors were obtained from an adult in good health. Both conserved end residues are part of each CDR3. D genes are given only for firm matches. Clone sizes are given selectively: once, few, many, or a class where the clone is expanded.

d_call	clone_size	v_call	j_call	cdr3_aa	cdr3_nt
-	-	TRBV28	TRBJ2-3	CASSLPARDTQYF	TGTGCCAGCAGTTTGCCCGCCAGGGATACGCAGTATTTT
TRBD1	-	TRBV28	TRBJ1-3	CASSLPGQGSGNTIYF	TGTGCCAGCAGTTTACCGGGACAGGGGTCTGGAAACACCATATATTTT
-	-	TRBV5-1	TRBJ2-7	CASSLTGNYEQYF	TGCGCCAGCAGCTTAACAGGGAATTACGAGCAGTACTTC
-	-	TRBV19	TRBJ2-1	CASSRGGQDYNEQFF	TGTGCCAGTAGTAGGGGAGGACAGGACTACAATGAGCAGTTCTTC
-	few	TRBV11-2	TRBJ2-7	CASSLVDGSYEQYF	TGTGCCAGCAGCTTAGTAGACGGCTCCTACGAGCAGTACTTC
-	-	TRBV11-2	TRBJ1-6	CASSLGQGGSPLHF	TGTGCCAGCAGCTTGGGGCAGGGTGGTTCACCCCTCCACTTT
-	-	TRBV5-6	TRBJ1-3	CASSSNGDFSGNTIYF	TGTGCCAGCAGCTCAAACGGGGACTTCTCTGGAAACACCATATATTTT
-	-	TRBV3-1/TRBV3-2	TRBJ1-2	CASSQDPGSNYGYTF	TGTGCCAGCAGCCAAGATCCCGGGAGCAACTATGGCTACACCTTC
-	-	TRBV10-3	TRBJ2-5	CAISEGGSETQYF	TGTGCCATCAGTGAAGGGGGATCAGAGACCCAGTACTTC
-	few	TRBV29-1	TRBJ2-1	CSVEDGLTGYNEQFF	TGCAGCGTTGAAGACGGATTAACAGGGTACAATGAGCAGTTCTTC
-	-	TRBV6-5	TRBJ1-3	CASRDHITGNTIYF	TGTGCCAGCAGAGACCATATAACTGGAAACACCATATATTTT
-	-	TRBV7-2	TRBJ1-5	CASSLAGTPNQPQHF	TGTGCCAGCAGCTTAGCTGGGACACCTAATCAGCCCCAGCATTTT
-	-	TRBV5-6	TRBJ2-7	CASSLGLETYEQYF	TGTGCCAGCAGCTTGGGGCTGGAAACCTACGAGCAGTACTTC
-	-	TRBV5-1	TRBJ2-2	CASSLFGNTGELFF	TGCGCCAGCAGCTTGTTCGGGAACACCGGGGAGCTGTTTTTT
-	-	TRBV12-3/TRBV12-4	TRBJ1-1	CASRYGTIPEAFF	TGTGCCAGCAGATACGGGACGATCCCTGAAGCTTTCTTT
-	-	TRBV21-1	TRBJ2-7	CASSGTRKPYYEQYF	TGTGCCAGCAGCGGTACGAGAAAGCCGTACTACGAGCAGTACTTC
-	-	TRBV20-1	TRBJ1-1	CSASRDTEAFF	TGCAGTGCTAGTCGGGACACTGAAGCTTTCTTT
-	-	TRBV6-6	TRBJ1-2	CASSRNREAGYTF	TGTGCCAGCAGCCGCAACAGGGAAGCTGGCTACACCTTC
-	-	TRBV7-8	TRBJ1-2	CASSLGSENYGYTF	TGTGCCAGCAGCTTAGGATCCGAAAACTATGGCTACACCTTC
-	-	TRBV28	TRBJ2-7	CASSLPGTSATYEQYF	TGTGCCAGCAGTTTACCCGGGACGTCGGCTACCTACGAGCAGTACTTC
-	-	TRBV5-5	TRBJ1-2	CANPPTGGYTF	TGTGCCAACCCCCCGACGGGCGGCTACACCTTC
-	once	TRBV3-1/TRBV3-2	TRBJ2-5	CASSHRQPQETQYF	TGTGCCAGCAGCCATAGGCAGCCGCAAGAGACCCAGTACTTC
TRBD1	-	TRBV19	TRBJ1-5	CASSGTGYWGNQPQHF	TGTGCCAGTAGTGGGACAGGGTATTGGGGCAATCAGCCCCAGCATTTT
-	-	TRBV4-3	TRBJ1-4	CASSQGVTNEKLFF	TGCGCCAGCAGCCAGGGGGTTACTAATGAAAAACTGTTTTTT
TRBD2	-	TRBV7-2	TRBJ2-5	CASSLVRTREQTQYF	TGTGCCAGCAGCTTAGTCCGGACTAGGGAACAGACCCAGTACTTC
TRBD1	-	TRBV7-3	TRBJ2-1	CASSLQGTGGNEQFF	TGTGCCAGCAGCTTACAGGGGACAGGGGGGAATGAGCAGTTCTTC
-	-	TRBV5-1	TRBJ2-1	CASSLFGSNEQFF	TGCGCCAGCAGCTTGTTCGGGAGCAATGAGCAGTTCTTC
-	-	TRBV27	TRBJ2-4	CASSLSRHSAKNIQYF	TGTGCCAGCAGTTTATCCAGGCATTCAGCCAAAAACATTCAGTACTTC
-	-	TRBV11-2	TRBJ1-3	CASSLEVGNTIYF	TGTGCCAGCAGCTTAGAAGTGGGGAACACCATATATTTT
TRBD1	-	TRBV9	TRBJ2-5	CASSVGTGGLETQYF	TGTGCCAGCAGCGTTGGGACAGGGGGACTGGAGACCCAGTACTTC
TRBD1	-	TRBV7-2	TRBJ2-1	CASSDRDRNYEQFF	TGTGCCAGCAGCGACCGGGACAGGAACTATGAGCAGTTCTTC
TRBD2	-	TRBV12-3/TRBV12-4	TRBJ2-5	CASSFSGRETQYF	TGTGCCAGCAGTTTTAGCGGGAGGGAGACCCAGTACTTC
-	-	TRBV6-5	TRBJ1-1	CASSYSGAEAFF	TGTGCCAGCAGTTACTCGGGCGCTGAAGCTTTCTTT
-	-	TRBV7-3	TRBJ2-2	CASSYEPKTGELFF	TGTGCCAGCAGCTACGAGCCTAAAACCGGGGAGCTGTTTTTT
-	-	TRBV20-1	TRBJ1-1	CMRPANTEAFF	TGCATGAGGCCGGCGAACACTGAAGCTTTCTTT
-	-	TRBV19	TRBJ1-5	CASSPGPGQPQHF	TGTGCCAGTAGTCCCGGCCCAGGACAGCCCCAGCATTTT
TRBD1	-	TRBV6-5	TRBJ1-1	CASNRDTQGGTEAFF	TGTGCCAGCAACCGGGACACCCAGGGGGGCACTGAAGCTTTCTTT
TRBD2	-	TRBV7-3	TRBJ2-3	CASSPGLAGVADTQYF	TGTGCCAGCAGCCCGGGACTAGCGGGAGTTGCAGATACGCAGTATTTT
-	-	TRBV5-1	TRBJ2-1	CASSLAYEQFF	TGCGCCAGCAGCTTGGCCTATGAGCAGTTCTTC
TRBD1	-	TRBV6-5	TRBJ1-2	CASSSPDRGWNYGYTF	TGTGCCAGCAGTTCCCCGGACAGGGGTTGGAACTATGGCTACACCTTC
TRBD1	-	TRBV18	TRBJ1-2	CASSPGQGAPGYTF	TGTGCCAGCTCACCGGGGCAGGGGGCGCCCGGCTACACCTTC
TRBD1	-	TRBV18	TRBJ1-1	CASSPSRGRVDTEAFF	TGTGCCAGCTCACCGTCCAGGGGGCGAGTGGACACTGAAGCTTTCTTT
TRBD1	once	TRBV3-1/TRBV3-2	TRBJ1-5	CASSHGDRGQPQHF	TGTGCCAGCAGCCACGGGGACAGGGGTCAGCCCCAGCATTTT
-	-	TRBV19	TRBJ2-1	CASRIDMSNEQFF	TGTGCCAGTAGGATTGACATGTCGAATGAGCAGTTCTTC
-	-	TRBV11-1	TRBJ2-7	CASSLILAREQYF	TGTGCCAGCAGCTTAATCTTGGCCCGCGAGCAGTACTTC
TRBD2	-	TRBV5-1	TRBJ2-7	CASSFLSGAAYEQYF	TGCGCCAGCAGCTTCCTTAGCGGGGCAGCCTACGAGCAGTACTTC
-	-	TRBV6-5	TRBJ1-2	CASSYGRNGYTF	TGTGCCAGCAGTTACGGCAGAAATGGCTACACCTTC
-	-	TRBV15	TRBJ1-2	CATSRGDTNYGYTF	TGTGCCACCAGCAGGGGGGACACAAACTATGGCTACACCTTC
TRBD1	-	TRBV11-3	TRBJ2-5	CASSDITGGPETQYF	TGTGCCAGCAGCGACATCACAGGGGGACCGGAGACCCAGTACTTC
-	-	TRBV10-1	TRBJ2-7	CASSGHQSYEQYF	TGCGCCAGCAGTGGGCACCAATCCTACGAGCAGTACTTC
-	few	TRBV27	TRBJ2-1	CASSLYPLRSSYNEQFF	TGTGCCAGCAGTTTATACCCCCTCAGGAGCTCCTACAATGAGCAGTTCTTC
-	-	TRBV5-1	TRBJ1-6	CASSLAGGRNSPLHF	TGCGCCAGCAGCCTAGCGGGCGGACGTAATTCACCCCTCCACTTT
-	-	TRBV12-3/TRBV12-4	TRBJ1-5	CASSFRDQPQHF	TGTGCCAGCAGTTTTCGGGATCAGCCCCAGCATTTT
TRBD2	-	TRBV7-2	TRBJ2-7	CASSSFSGTYEQYF	TGTGCCAGCAGCTCCTTTAGCGGGACCTACGAGCAGTACTTC
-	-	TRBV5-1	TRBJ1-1	CASSLDGVNTEAFF	TGCGCCAGCAGCTTGGATGGGGTGAACACTGAAGCTTTCTTT
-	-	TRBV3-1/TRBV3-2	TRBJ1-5	CASSQDREQPQHF	TGTGCCAGCAGCCAAGACAGGGAGCAGCCCCAGCATTTT
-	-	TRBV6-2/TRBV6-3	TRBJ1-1	CASSYTGTANTEAFF	TGTGCCAGCAGTTACACCGGGACGGCGAACACTGAAGCTTTCTTT